This TCR beta chain was captured in a study of blood T cell repertoires in COVID-19. Looking at the study overall: T cells, B-cell-depleted T cells, or PBMCs provided the cDNA or gDNA that served as material.

This CDR3 region has 16 residues. The germline CDR1 and CDR2 sequences are SGHRS and YFSETQ. Trimming took 0 bases from V and 7 from J, leaving 19 bases between them. Assay: immunoSEQ multiplex PCR; the TCRdb copy retains only in-frame clones and omits some. Among about 240,000 clones listed, roughly 80% were seen once. The chain links TRBV5-1 to TRBJ1-2; TRBD1 might be the D (5 bases). The receptor was isolated from an elderly woman with COVID-19, enrolled during active disease. The sequenced material came from peripheral blood. The CDR3 DNA follows: TGCGCCAGCAGCTTGGCCGTAGACAGTCTAGGGCGTGGCTACACCTTC. This codes for CASSLAVDSLGRGYTF.